Listed here are 16 T cell receptor beta chains from one sample, sequenced in a study of blood T cell repertoires in COVID-19. Repertoires were generated with immunoSEQ multiplex PCR, while TCRdb's copy carries only in-frame clones and drops some. The repertoire holds 150,000 to 180,000 clones, about 85% seen once, with around 8% in the top ten. Sequenced input: peripheral blood. These receptors all stem from a woman aged 60-75 years with COVID-19, enrolled during active disease.

The rearrangement uses TRBV28 and TRBJ2-7; D remains unclear. Looked up from germline, CDR1 is MDHEN and CDR2 is SYDVKM. The CDR3 consists of 12 residues. The V end lost 6 bases, the J end lost 3 bases, and 9 bases lay between the germline ends. CDR3 nucleotide sequence: TGTGCCAGCAGCAGGTTTTACTACGAGCAGTACTTC. Amino acid sequence: CASSRFYYEQYF.

The genes are TRBV7-9 and TRBJ1-1, with 10 bases fitting TRBD1. The CDR3 length is 16 residues. The V and J ends lost 1 base and 7 bases, in that order; junction bases with no gene match: 9. Germline V gene data show CDR1 as SEHNR and CDR2 as FQNEAQ (reference sequence). CDR3 bases: TGTGCCAGCAGCTTAGAAAGACAGGGGGCAGCGATTGAAGCTTTCTTT. Translation: CASSLERQGAAIEAFF.

The J gene is TRBJ1-2, the V gene TRBV30, with D hard to call. The CDR3 loop spans 12 amino acids. Germline V gives CDR1 GTSNPN, CDR2 SVGIG (reference sequence). V dropped 0 bases and J dropped 8 bases, with 10 bases sitting between them. DNA for the CDR3: TGTGCCTGGAGTGTGGGAGGGAGCGGCTACACCTTC. This codes for CAWSVGGSGYTF.

The genes are TRBV25-1 and TRBJ2-6; TRBD1 matches 7 bases. The CDR3 spans 18 residues. Trimming removed 5 bases from V and 0 bases from J; junction bases left unmatched: 10. CDR1 and CDR2 (germline): MGHDK, SYGVNS. Written as DNA, the CDR3 is TGTGCCAGCAGTACCCCCGGACAGGATTACTCTGGGGCCAACGTCCTGACTTTC. This encodes CASSTPGQDYSGANVLTF.

In this sample, this clone turned up once. The gene calls are TRBV28 and TRBJ2-7, with D maybe TRBD2 (5 bases). This CDR3 is 12 amino acids long. V shed 1 base and J shed 6 bases, with 7 bases lying between them. Germline V gene sequence: CDR1 MDHEN, CDR2 SYDVKM. CDR3 residues: CASSLSGFEQYF. DNA for the CDR3: TGTGCCAGCAGTTTATCGGGGTTCGAGCAGTACTTC. Using reference TRBV28 and TRBJ2-7 for the parts outside the CDR3, the full variable domain is DVKVTQSSRYLVKRTGEKVFLECVQDMDHENMFWYRQDPGLGLRLIYFSYDVKMKEKGDIPEGYSVSREKKERFSLILESASTNQTSMYLCASSLSGFEQYFGPGTRLTVT.

The V and J genes are TRBV3-1 (or the pseudogene TRBV3-2) and TRBJ2-1; possibly TRBD2 for D (5 bases). With 0 bases removed from V and 10 bases from J, the gap between germline ends came to 13 bases. This CDR3 spans 14 amino acids. The germline CDR1 and CDR2 sequences are LGHDT and YNNKEL (reference sequence). In DNA, the CDR3 is TGTGCCAGCAGCCAAGAGCGGGCCCGACGGGAGCAGTTCTTC. This codes for CASSQERARREQFF.

The rearrangement joins TRBV11-1 to TRBJ2-3; 10 bases match TRBD2. CDR1 is SGHAT, CDR2 FQDESV, per germline (reference sequence). The length of the CDR3 is 15 residues. J lost 4 bases, V lost 2 bases, and 3 bases had no gene match. The CDR3 nucleotides read TGTGCCAGCAGCTTATCAGCGGGAGGGTCAGATACGCAGTATTTT. Residues: CASSLSAGGSDTQYF.

CDR3 DNA sequence: TGTGCCACCAGCAGAGGGAACAGGGGAACTATTAACTATGGCTACACCTTC. Translating it yields CATSRGNRGTINYGYTF. The chain links TRBV15 to TRBJ1-2; 7 bases are a match to TRBD1. Looked up from germline, CDR1 is LNHNV and CDR2 is YYDKDF (reference sequence). This CDR3 is 17 amino acids long. J lost 1 base, V lost 1 base, and 9 bases had no gene match.

V is TRBV9 and J is TRBJ2-1; a weak D match, TRBD2 (5 bases). The CDR3 consists of 18 residues. Germline V gives CDR1 SGDLS, CDR2 YYNGEE. The V and J ends lost 4 bases and 0 bases respectively, with 20 bases between them. CDR3 DNA sequence: TGTGCCAGCAGCACCCGGTGGAGTCTAGCCGGCTCCTACAATGAGCAGTTCTTC. It is translated as CASSTRWSLAGSYNEQFF.

This rearrangement joins TRBV3-1 (or the pseudogene TRBV3-2) to TRBJ2-7; D unclear. The V end lost 5 bases, the J end lost 0 bases, and 14 bases lay between the germline ends. The germline gives CDR1 LGHDT, CDR2 YNNKEL (reference sequence). This CDR3 has 15 amino acids. CDR3 in amino acids: CASSSQRLPSYEQYF. The CDR3 coding sequence is TGTGCCAGCAGCTCCCAGAGGCTACCCTCCTACGAGCAGTACTTC.

The chain is built from TRBV6-5 and TRBJ2-3; TRBD2 might be the D (5 bases). V lost 6 bases to trimming and J lost 0 bases, with 13 bases between them. The CDR3 is 15 amino acids. The germline gives CDR1 MNHEY, CDR2 SVGAGI. The CDR3 nucleotides read TGTGCCAGCAGGAGGGCTCATACTAGCACAGATACGCAGTATTTT. Translated: CASRRAHTSTDTQYF.

The genes are TRBV7-9 and TRBJ1-1, with TRBD1 matching over 8 bases. Germline V gene sequence: CDR1 SEHNR, CDR2 FQNEAQ (reference sequence). Trimming cost V 4 bases and J 1 base; bases outside gene matches: 5. CDR3 size: 15 residues. The CDR3 region is CASSWTGTGNTEAFF. The CDR3 DNA reads TGTGCCAGCAGCTGGACAGGGACAGGGAACACTGAAGCTTTCTTT.

The chain recombines TRBV2 with TRBJ2-2; TRBD2 agrees at 9 bases. CDR3 length: 16 residues. Germline V gene lookup returns CDR1 SNHLY and CDR2 FYNNEI. V gave up 8 bases and J gave up 2 bases; unmatched junction bases: 9. DNA for the CDR3: TGTGCCAGCGTTGAGAGCGGGGGGCTAAACACCGGGGAGCTGTTTTTT. Encoded protein: CASVESGGLNTGELFF.

This chain uses TRBV11-1 with TRBJ2-7; D might be TRBD2 (6 bases). The germline gives CDR1 SGHAT, CDR2 FQDESV (reference sequence). This CDR3 region has 15 residues. Trimming pared 4 bases from V and 0 bases from J, leaving 13 bases between. CDR3 region: CASSWRTTSSYEQYF. The CDR3 coding sequence is TGTGCCAGCAGCTGGAGGACTACTAGCTCCTACGAGCAGTACTTC.

Only one count was recorded for this clone. The rearrangement links TRBV11-2 to TRBJ2-5, with TRBD2 matching over 9 bases. V dropped 1 base and J dropped 11; count of bases not matched to a gene: 5. Germline CDR1 is SGHAT and CDR2 is FQNNGV. CDR3 length: 13 residues. The CDR3 here is CASSLASGVGQYF. The DNA for the CDR3 is TGTGCCAGCAGCTTAGCTAGCGGGGTCGGTCAGTACTTC.

The chain is built from TRBV2 and TRBJ1-2; 7 bases fit TRBD1. V was pared by 4 bases and J by 7 bases, with 9 bases of the junction left unmatched. Germline CDR1 is SNHLY and CDR2 is FYNNEI. The CDR3 covers 14 residues. This CDR3 reads CASSGQGMGSGYTF. The CDR3 DNA reads as TGTGCCAGCAGTGGACAGGGTATGGGTAGTGGCTACACCTTC.